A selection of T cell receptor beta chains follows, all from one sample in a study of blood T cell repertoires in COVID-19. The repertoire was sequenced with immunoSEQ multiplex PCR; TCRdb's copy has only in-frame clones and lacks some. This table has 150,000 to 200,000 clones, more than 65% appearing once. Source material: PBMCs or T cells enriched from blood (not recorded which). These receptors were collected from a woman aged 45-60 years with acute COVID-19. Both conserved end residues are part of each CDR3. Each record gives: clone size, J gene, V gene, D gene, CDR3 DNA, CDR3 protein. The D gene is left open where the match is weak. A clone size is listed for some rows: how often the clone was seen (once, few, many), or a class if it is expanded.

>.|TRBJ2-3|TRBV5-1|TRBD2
TGCGCCAGCAGCTTGATAAGCGGGGGGGCCGAAGATACGCAGTATTTT
CASSLISGGAEDTQYF
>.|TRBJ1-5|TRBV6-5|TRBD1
TGTGCCAGCAGTTCAACTCGGACAGGTGGTCAGCCCCAGCATTTT
CASSSTRTGGQPQHF
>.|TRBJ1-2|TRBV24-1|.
TGTGCCACCAGTGGAATCGGTGCGGCCTATGGCTACACCTTC
CATSGIGAAYGYTF
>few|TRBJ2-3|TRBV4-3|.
TGCGCCAGCAGCCAAGAATACTCCACGACAGATACGCAGTATTTT
CASSQEYSTTDTQYF
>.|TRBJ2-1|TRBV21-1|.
TGTGCCATTGGACTAGCGGGGGGTTGCGGTAACAATGAGCAGTTCTTC
CAIGLAGGCGNNEQFF
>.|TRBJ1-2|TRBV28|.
TGTGCCAGCAACCCGGGGGACTATGGCTACACCTTC
CASNPGDYGYTF
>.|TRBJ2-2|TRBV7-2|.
TGTGCCAGCAGCTTACTAGCGAAGTGGGACACCGGGGAGCTGTTTTTT
CASSLLAKWDTGELFF
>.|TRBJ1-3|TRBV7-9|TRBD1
TGTGCCAGCAGCTTTTCCAGGGGGCCGTCTGGAAACACCATATATTTT
CASSFSRGPSGNTIYF
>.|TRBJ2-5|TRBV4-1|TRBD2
TGCGCCAGCAGCCAAGTTGCGGGGGGAGTGGGGGAGACCCAGTACTTC
CASSQVAGGVGETQYF
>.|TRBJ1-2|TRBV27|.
TGTGCCAGCAGTTCACATGGCAGTAACTATGGCTACACCTTC
CASSSHGSNYGYTF